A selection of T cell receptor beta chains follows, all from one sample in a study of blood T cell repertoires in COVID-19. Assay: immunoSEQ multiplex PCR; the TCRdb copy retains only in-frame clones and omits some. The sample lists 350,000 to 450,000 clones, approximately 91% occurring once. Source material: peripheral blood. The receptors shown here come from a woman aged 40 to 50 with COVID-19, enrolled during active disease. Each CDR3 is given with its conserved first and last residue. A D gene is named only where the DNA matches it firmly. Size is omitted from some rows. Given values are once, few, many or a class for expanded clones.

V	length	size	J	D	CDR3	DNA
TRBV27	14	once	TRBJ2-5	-	CASSFGLQGETQYF	TGTGCCAGCAGTTTTGGCTTACAGGGAGAGACCCAGTACTTC
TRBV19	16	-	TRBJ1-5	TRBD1	CASSIPGQGGNQPQHF	TGTGCCAGTAGTATCCCAGGACAGGGTGGTAATCAGCCCCAGCATTTT
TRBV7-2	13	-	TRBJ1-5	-	CASSFSPDQPQHF	TGTGCCAGCAGCTTTTCCCCCGATCAGCCCCAGCATTTT
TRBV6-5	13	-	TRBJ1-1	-	CASSPGRRDLAFF	TGTGCCAGCAGTCCCGGGAGAAGGGATTTAGCTTTCTTT
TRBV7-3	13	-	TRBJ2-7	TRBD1	CASSPTQGAEQYF	TGTGCCAGCAGCCCTACTCAGGGGGCCGAGCAGTACTTC
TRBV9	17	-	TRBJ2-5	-	CASSVISLTTRGETQYF	TGTGCCAGCAGCGTAATTTCTCTAACAACCCGAGGGGAGACCCAGTACTTC
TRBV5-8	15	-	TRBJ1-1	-	CASSFRDRLNTEAFF	TGTGCCAGCAGCTTCAGAGACAGGTTGAACACTGAAGCTTTCTTT
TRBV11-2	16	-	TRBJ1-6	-	CASSAISGPRGAPLHF	TGTGCCAGCAGCGCTATTTCGGGTCCCCGGGGGGCACCCCTCCACTTT
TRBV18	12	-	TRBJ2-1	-	CASSRDLNEQFF	TGTGCCAGCTCACGAGACTTAAATGAGCAGTTCTTC
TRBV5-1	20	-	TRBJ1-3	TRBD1	CASSISPMTAGGGSGNTIYF	TGCGCCAGCAGTATATCCCCGATGACGGCAGGGGGAGGTTCTGGAAACACCATATATTTT
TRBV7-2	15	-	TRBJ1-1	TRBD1	CASSVTGTGGTEAFF	TGTGCCAGCAGCGTTACCGGGACAGGGGGCACTGAAGCTTTCTTT